These T cell receptor beta chains were read from a single sample in a study of beta chain features in type 1 diabetes. Generated by immunoSEQ multiplex PCR, the TCRdb table keeps only in-frame clones and is missing some. The table has about 260,000 clones, around 21% seen once; the top ten hold 0.028%. Sequencing was done on a sample of naive CD4+ T cells from blood. Every receptor here comes from a woman between 40 and 55 years old with type 1 diabetes. The CDR3 runs from the conserved cysteine through the conserved F or W. The D gene is left open where the match is weak. Clone size is not always given. Where it is, it says once, few, many or a class for expanded clones.

TRBJ2-7 | NA | TRBV7-2 | TRBD2 | CASSPGGSYEQYF | TGTGCCAGCAGCCCCGGGGGGTCCTACGAGCAGTACTTC
TRBJ2-1 | NA | TRBV28 | TRBD2 | CASRLRLARNEQFF | TGTGCCAGCAGGCTTAGACTAGCTCGCAATGAGCAGTTCTTC
TRBJ2-1 | few | TRBV2 | TRBD2 | CASSAGTSGYNEQFF | TGTGCCAGCAGCGCCGGGACTAGCGGATACAATGAGCAGTTCTTC
TRBJ1-2 | few | TRBV28 | TRBD1 | CASSLIQGNYGYTF | TGTGCCAGCAGTCTAATACAGGGGAACTATGGCTACACCTTC
TRBJ2-3 | NA | TRBV28 | TRBD2 | CASNELAALTDTQYF | TGTGCCAGCAACGAACTAGCGGCCCTCACAGATACGCAGTATTTT
TRBJ2-7 | NA | TRBV29-1 | TRBD1 | CSVRQGDEQYF | TGCAGCGTTAGACAGGGCGACGAGCAGTACTTC
TRBJ2-2 | few | TRBV2 | TRBD2 | CASVVGGATGELFF | TGTGCCAGCGTTGTCGGGGGGGCGACCGGGGAGCTGTTTTTT
TRBJ2-5 | few | TRBV7-9 | NA | CASSLAPTETQYF | TGTGCCAGCAGCTTAGCCCCTACGGAGACCCAGTACTTC
TRBJ2-6 | few | TRBV28 | NA | CASSFAGISGANVLTF | TGTGCCAGCAGTTTCGCAGGGATCTCTGGGGCCAACGTCCTGACTTTC
TRBJ2-5 | few | TRBV18 | TRBD1 | CASSPPTGVPRKTQYF | TGTGCCAGCTCACCACCGACAGGGGTACCCAGGAAGACCCAGTACTTC
TRBJ2-7 | few | TRBV28 | NA | CASTNYGDYEQYF | TGTGCCAGCACCAACTACGGGGACTACGAGCAGTACTTC
TRBJ2-7 | NA | TRBV7-3 | NA | CASSPGRTGEQYF | TGTGCCAGCAGCCCCGGAAGAACAGGCGAGCAGTACTTC
TRBJ2-5 | few | TRBV2 | NA | CASSVVSGTAETQYF | TGTGCCAGCAGTGTCGTTTCGGGTACGGCGGAGACCCAGTACTTC
TRBJ2-1 | NA | TRBV12-5 | NA | CASGSTYNEQFF | TGTGCTAGTGGCTCCACTTACAATGAGCAGTTCTTC
TRBJ2-1 | few | TRBV30 | NA | CAWSVPGSEQFF | TGTGCCTGGAGTGTACCAGGGTCTGAGCAGTTCTTC
TRBJ2-1 | NA | TRBV7-9 | TRBD1 | CASSGDRGRRNEQFF | TGTGCCAGCAGCGGGGACAGGGGGCGCAGGAATGAGCAGTTCTTC
TRBJ1-5 | NA | TRBV14 | NA | CASSRQGNQPQHF | TGTGCCAGCAGCCGACAGGGCAATCAGCCCCAGCATTTT
TRBJ2-7 | NA | TRBV5-1 | TRBD2 | CASSLTVAGANEQYF | TGCGCCAGCAGCTTGACAGTAGCGGGAGCTAATGAGCAGTACTTC
TRBJ1-2 | NA | TRBV6-4 | TRBD1 | CASTWDSYGYTF | TGTGCCAGCACCTGGGACAGCTATGGCTACACCTTC
TRBJ1-4 | NA | TRBV27 | NA | CASRQQGHEKLFF | TGTGCCAGCAGACAACAGGGTCATGAAAAACTGTTTTTT
TRBJ2-2 | NA | TRBV15 | NA | CATSGNLGQSTGELFF | TGTGCCACCAGCGGAAACCTCGGACAGTCCACCGGGGAGCTGTTTTTT
TRBJ1-1 | NA | TRBV7-3 | NA | CASSQQGDTEAFF | TGTGCCAGCAGCCAACAGGGTGACACTGAAGCTTTCTTT
TRBJ2-3 | NA | TRBV4-3 | NA | CASSQEVERTGTQYF | TGCGCCAGCAGCCAAGAAGTAGAAAGAACGGGGACGCAGTATTTT
TRBJ2-1 | few | TRBV5-6 | NA | CASWKASVHNEQFF | TGTGCCAGTTGGAAGGCTAGCGTGCACAATGAGCAGTTCTTC
TRBJ2-7 | NA | TRBV28 | TRBD1 | CASSSPPGQGDHEQYF | TGTGCCAGCAGTTCCCCTCCGGGACAGGGGGACCACGAGCAGTACTTC
TRBJ2-5 | NA | TRBV5-1 | TRBD2 | CASSYLAGQETQYF | TGCGCCAGCAGCTACCTAGCGGGGCAAGAGACCCAGTACTTC
TRBJ2-1 | NA | TRBV27 | TRBD1 | CASTKQGAGYNEQFF | TGTGCCAGCACCAAACAGGGGGCTGGCTACAATGAGCAGTTCTTC
TRBJ1-2 | few | TRBV2 | NA | CASSLQGDGYTF | TGTGCCAGCAGTTTACAGGGCGACGGCTACACCTTC
TRBJ1-1 | few | TRBV5-1 | NA | CASSFHDREAFF | TGCGCCAGCAGCTTCCATGACAGGGAAGCTTTCTTT
TRBJ2-1 | NA | TRBV15 | NA | CATSRDSALGRSSYNEQFF | TGTGCCACCAGCAGAGACTCCGCGTTAGGGAGGAGCTCCTACAATGAGCAGTTCTTC
TRBJ2-5 | NA | TRBV25-1 | NA | CASSAWIGVGETQYF | TGTGCCAGCAGTGCCTGGATCGGGGTCGGGGAGACCCAGTACTTC
TRBJ2-1 | NA | TRBV7-2 | NA | CASSTRGYNEQFF | TGTGCCAGCAGCACCAGGGGATACAATGAGCAGTTCTTC
TRBJ2-3 | NA | TRBV4-3 | TRBD2 | CASSQEREGYTQYF | TGCGCCAGCAGCCAAGAAAGGGAGGGTTATACGCAGTATTTT
TRBJ2-7 | NA | TRBV28 | TRBD2 | CASSWARGSYEQYF | TGTGCCAGCAGCTGGGCGCGGGGGTCCTACGAGCAGTACTTC
TRBJ2-4 | NA | TRBV6-5 | TRBD1 | CASSYSTGGNIQYF | TGTGCCAGCAGTTACTCGACAGGGGGAAACATTCAGTACTTC
TRBJ1-5 | NA | TRBV5-5 | NA | CASSPGTPSNQPQHF | TGTGCCAGCAGCCCAGGGACACCCAGCAATCAGCCCCAGCATTTT
TRBJ1-1 | few | TRBV2 | TRBD1 | CASRTGFVSEAFF | TGTGCCAGCAGGACAGGGTTTGTTAGTGAAGCTTTCTTT
TRBJ1-2 | few | TRBV11-1 | NA | CASSPTVNYGYTF | TGTGCCAGCAGCCCTACAGTGAACTATGGCTACACCTTC